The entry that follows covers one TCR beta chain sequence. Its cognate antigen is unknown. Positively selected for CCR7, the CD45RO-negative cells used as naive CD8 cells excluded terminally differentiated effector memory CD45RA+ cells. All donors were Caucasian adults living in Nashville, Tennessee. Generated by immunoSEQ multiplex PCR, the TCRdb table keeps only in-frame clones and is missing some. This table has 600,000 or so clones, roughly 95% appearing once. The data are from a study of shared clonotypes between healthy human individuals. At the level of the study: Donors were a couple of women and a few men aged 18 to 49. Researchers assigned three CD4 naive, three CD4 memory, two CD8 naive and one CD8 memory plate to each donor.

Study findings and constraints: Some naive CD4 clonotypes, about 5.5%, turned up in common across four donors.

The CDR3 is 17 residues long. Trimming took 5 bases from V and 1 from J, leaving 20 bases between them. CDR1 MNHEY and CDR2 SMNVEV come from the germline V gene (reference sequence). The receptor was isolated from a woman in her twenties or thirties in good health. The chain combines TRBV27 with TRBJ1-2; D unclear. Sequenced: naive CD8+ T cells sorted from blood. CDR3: CASSPTYPLSFNYGYTF. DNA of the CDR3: TGTGCCAGCAGTCCGACATACCCCCTCAGTTTTAACTATGGCTACACCTTC.